Below, one T cell receptor (beta chain) is given with its context. The antigen is unknown. This sample stems from a study of post-analysis software for immune sequencing data. Libraries were made from TCR beta cDNA, and they carried unique molecular identifiers. T cells, roughly 1 to 10 million of them, yielded around 460,000 cDNA molecules. A single record per CDR3 protein comes from TCRdb applying MiXCR to the PCR reads. The sample records roughly 700,000 distinct CDR3 sequences, about 27% being singletons. Trimming took off 6 bases at V and 1 base at J, with 4 bases between the two ends. In germline, CDR1 is SQVTM, CDR2 ANQGSEA. The CDR3 has 11 residues. Study-level points and caveats: Multiple sclerosis patients showed significantly lower normalized Chao1 diversity than controls did. By F measure, strong co-clustering occurred among samples prepared in the same batch. When patients were compared with controls, about five TRBV segments were more frequent, TRBV5-6, TRBV5-1 and TRBV20-1 among them.

The TCR was taken from a girl aged 5 to 17 with multiple sclerosis. The source material was blood. The genes are TRBV29-1 and TRBJ1-3; D is undetermined. The CDR3 DNA is TGCAGCGTGGGGTCTGGAAACACCATATATTTT. Its translation: CSVGSGNTIYF.